The sample holds a few counts of the clone carrying this TCR beta chain. Indicated time point: persistent/refractory GD, antithyroid drugs over 5 years with positive TRAb. The TCR library was made from RNA extracted from PBMCs. The CDR3 contains 15 residues. The V segment lost 5 bases and the J segment 3 bases; nucleotides outside the gene matches: 8. Germline-derived CDR1 and CDR2 are LGHDT and YNNKEL (reference sequence). The data stem from a study of regulatory T cells in long-lasting Graves disease. Arm-PCR of CDR3 regions and iRepertoire HTBI primers were the basis on which TCR beta libraries were built. TCRdb ran MiXCR on the multiplex PCR reads and lists one entry per CDR3 protein. Among 700,000 or so distinct CDR3 sequences, 25% to 30% were seen once, and the ten largest hold about two fifths.

The genes are TRBV3-1 and TRBJ2-7; 9 nucleotides line up with TRBD2. The source was peripheral blood mononuclear cells (PBMCs), collected when the disease was refractory, from a patient treated with antithyroid drugs. The source of this sequence is a female donor with Graves disease. The DNA of the CDR3 is TGTGCCAGCAGCTCTAGCGGGACGGTGCTCTACGAGCAGTACTTC. Translation: CASSSSGTVLYEQYF.